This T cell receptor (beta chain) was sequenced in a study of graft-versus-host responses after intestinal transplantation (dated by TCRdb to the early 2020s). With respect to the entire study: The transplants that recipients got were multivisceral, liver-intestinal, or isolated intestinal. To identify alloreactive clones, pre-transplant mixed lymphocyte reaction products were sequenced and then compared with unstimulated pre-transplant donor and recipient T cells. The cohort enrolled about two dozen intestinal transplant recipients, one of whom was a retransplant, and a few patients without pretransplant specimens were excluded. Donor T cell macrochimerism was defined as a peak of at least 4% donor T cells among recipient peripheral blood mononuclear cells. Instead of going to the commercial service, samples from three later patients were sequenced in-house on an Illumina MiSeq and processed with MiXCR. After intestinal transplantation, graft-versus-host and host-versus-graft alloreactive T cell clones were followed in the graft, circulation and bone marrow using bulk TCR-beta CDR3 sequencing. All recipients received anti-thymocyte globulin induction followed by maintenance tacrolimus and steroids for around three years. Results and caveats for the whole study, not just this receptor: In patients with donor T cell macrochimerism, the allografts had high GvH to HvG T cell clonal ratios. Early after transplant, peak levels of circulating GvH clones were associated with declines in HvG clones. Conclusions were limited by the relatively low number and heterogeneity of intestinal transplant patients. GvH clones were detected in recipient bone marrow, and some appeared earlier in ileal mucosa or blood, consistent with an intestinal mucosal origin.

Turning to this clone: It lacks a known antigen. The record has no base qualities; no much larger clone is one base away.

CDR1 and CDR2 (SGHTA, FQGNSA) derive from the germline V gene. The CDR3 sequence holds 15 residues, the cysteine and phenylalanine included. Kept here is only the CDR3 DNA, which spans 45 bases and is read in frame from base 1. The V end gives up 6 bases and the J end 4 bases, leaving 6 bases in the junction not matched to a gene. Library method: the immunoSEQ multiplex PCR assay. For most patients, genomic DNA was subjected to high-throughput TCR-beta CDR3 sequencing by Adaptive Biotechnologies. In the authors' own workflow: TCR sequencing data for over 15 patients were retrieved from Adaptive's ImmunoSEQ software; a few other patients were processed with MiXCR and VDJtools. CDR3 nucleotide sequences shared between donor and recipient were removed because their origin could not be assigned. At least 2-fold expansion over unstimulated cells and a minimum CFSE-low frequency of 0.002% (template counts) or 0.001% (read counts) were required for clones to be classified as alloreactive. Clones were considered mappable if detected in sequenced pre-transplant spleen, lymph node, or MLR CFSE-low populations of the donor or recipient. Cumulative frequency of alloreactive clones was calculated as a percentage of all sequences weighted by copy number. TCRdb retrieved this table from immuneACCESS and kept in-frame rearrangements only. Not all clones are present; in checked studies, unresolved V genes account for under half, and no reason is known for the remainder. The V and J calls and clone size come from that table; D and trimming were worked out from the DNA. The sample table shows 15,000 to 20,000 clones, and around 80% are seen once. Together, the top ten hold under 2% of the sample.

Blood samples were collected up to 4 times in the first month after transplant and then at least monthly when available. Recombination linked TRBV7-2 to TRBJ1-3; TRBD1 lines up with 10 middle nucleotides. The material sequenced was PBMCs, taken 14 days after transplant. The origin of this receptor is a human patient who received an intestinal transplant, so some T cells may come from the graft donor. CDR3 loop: CASRQGQGSGNTIYF. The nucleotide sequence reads TGTGCCAGCAGACAGGGACAGGGGTCAGGAAACACCATATATTTT.